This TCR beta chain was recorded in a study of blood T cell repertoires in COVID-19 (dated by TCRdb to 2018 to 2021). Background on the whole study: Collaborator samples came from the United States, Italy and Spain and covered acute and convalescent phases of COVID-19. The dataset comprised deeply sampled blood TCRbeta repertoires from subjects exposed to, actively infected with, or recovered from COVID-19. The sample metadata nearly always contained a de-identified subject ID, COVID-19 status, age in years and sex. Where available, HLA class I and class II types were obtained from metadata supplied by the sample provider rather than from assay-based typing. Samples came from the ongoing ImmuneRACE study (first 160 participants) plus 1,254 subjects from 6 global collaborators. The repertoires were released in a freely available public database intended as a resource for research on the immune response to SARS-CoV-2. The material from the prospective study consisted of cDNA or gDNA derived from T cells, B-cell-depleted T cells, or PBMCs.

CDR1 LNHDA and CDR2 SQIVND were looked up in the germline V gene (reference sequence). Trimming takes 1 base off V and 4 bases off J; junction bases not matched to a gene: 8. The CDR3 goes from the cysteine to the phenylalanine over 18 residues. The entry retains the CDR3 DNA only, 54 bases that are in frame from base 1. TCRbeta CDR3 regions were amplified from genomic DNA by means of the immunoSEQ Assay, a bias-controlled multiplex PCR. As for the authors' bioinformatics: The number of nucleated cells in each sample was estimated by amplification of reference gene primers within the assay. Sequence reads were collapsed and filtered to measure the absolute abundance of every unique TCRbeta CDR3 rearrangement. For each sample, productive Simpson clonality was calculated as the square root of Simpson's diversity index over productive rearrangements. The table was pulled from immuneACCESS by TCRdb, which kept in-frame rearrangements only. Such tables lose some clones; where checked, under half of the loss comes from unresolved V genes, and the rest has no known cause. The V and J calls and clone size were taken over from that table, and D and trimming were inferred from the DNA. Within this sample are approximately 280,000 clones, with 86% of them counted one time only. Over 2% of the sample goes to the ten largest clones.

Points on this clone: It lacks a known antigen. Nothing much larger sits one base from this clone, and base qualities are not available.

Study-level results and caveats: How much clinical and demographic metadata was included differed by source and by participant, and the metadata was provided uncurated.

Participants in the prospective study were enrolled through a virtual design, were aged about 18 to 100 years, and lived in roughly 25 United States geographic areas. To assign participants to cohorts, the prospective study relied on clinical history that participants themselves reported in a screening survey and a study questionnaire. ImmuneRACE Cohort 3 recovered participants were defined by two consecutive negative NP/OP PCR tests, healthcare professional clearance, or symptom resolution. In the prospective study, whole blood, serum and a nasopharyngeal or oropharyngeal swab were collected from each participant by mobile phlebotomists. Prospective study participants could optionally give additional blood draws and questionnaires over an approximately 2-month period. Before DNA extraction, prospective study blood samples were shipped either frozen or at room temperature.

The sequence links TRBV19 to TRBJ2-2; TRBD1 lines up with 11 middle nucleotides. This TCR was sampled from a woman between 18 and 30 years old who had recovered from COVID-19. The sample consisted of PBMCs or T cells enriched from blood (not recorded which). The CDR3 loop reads CASSIGSGQGAGTGELFF. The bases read TGTGCCAGTAGTATAGGTTCCGGACAGGGGGCAGGCACCGGGGAGCTGTTTTTT.